This T cell receptor (beta chain) was sequenced in a study of blood T cell repertoires in COVID-19. About the research overall: Acute and convalescent COVID-19 specimens originated in the United States, Italy and Spain. From T cells, B-cell-depleted T cells, or PBMCs came the material, which was cDNA or gDNA.

Methods used by the authors: Counts of nucleated cells, estimated from reference gene primer amplification, were obtained. The method was immunoSEQ multiplex PCR; TCRdb's version includes in-frame clones alone and lacks a portion of them. V and J calls and clone size come straight from that table; D and trimming were deduced from the DNA. The sample records about 44,000 clones, 89% being singletons. Germline V gives CDR1 SGHNT, CDR2 YYREEE (reference sequence). This CDR3 spans 16 amino acids. The trim removed 2 bases at V and 0 bases at J, leaving 5 bases unmatched. The sample was peripheral blood. The V and J genes are TRBV5-4 and TRBJ2-3; 8 bases align to TRBD2. The TCR originated in a man aged 70-80 years with active COVID-19. CDR3 sequence reads: CASSLRTSPSTDTQYF. The DNA of the CDR3 is TGTGCCAGCAGCTTAAGGACTAGCCCCAGCACAGATACGCAGTATTTT. The full variable domain, in which reference TRBV5-4 and TRBJ2-3 provide the parts outside the CDR3, is ETGVTQSPTHLIKTRGQQVTLRCSSQSGHNTVSWYQQALGQGPQFIFQYYREEENGRGNFPPRFSGLQFPNYSSELNVNALELDDSALYLCASSLRTSPSTDTQYFGPGTRLTVL.